These T cell receptor beta chains were read from a single sample in a study of T-cell memory formation after mild COVID-19. TCRdb recomputed calls from the 5' RACE reads with MiXCR, one row per CDR3 protein. The sample yields some 450,000 distinct CDR3 sequences, over 15% seen once. The sample comprised PBMCs or a T cell subset sorted from them (not recorded which). The origin of the receptors is an adult woman who had mild COVID-19 (a few samples of this study predate the infection). Cell type and time point are not known. CDR3s include the opening cysteine and the closing phenylalanine or tryptophan. Each record gives: clone size, V gene, J gene, D gene, CDR3 DNA, CDR3 protein. D genes are given only for firm matches. The size entry is marked missing in some rows and otherwise reads once, few, many or a size class.

clone size: few; V gene: TRBV4-1; J gene: TRBJ2-7; D gene: -; CDR3 DNA: TGCGCCAGCAGCCAAGTGACAGAGGCCAACGGGCAGTACTTC; CDR3 protein: CASSQVTEANGQYF
clone size: many; V gene: TRBV5-1; J gene: TRBJ2-3; D gene: TRBD1; CDR3 DNA: TGCGCCAGCAGCTGGTCCGGACAGGGTAGCACAGATACGCAGTATTTT; CDR3 protein: CASSWSGQGSTDTQYF
clone size: -; V gene: TRBV5-1; J gene: TRBJ1-6; D gene: -; CDR3 DNA: TGCGCCAGCAGCTTGGCGGGGATAGAGGGTTCACCCCTCCACTTT; CDR3 protein: CASSLAGIEGSPLHF
clone size: few; V gene: TRBV5-1; J gene: TRBJ2-2; D gene: -; CDR3 DNA: TGCGCCAGCAGTGGTCCCGGGGGGCTTTCCGGGGAGCTGTTTTTT; CDR3 protein: CASSGPGGLSGELFF
clone size: many; V gene: TRBV5-6; J gene: TRBJ1-2; D gene: -; CDR3 DNA: TGTGCCAGCAGCTTGGGTTATGGCTACACCTTC; CDR3 protein: CASSLGYGYTF
clone size: -; V gene: TRBV12-3/TRBV12-4; J gene: TRBJ1-1; D gene: -; CDR3 DNA: TGTGCCAGTAACTACAGGGTCAACACTGAAGCTTTCTTT; CDR3 protein: CASNYRVNTEAFF
clone size: few; V gene: TRBV6-2/TRBV6-3; J gene: TRBJ2-7; D gene: -; CDR3 DNA: TGTGCCAGCAGTTACTGGAAGACTGAATACGAGCAGTACTTC; CDR3 protein: CASSYWKTEYEQYF
clone size: -; V gene: TRBV18; J gene: TRBJ2-7; D gene: -; CDR3 DNA: TGTGCCAGCTCACAACTAGCTGCGGCCTACGAGCAGTACTTC; CDR3 protein: CASSQLAAAYEQYF
clone size: once; V gene: TRBV5-1; J gene: TRBJ2-5; D gene: TRBD1; CDR3 DNA: TGCGCCAGCAGCTCTATGACAGGGCGAGAGACCCAGTACTTC; CDR3 protein: CASSSMTGRETQYF
clone size: few; V gene: TRBV5-5; J gene: TRBJ2-2; D gene: TRBD2; CDR3 DNA: TGTGCCAGCAGCTTGGCCAGGAGGCTAGCGGGGGGGTCCGGGGAGCTGTTTTTT; CDR3 protein: CASSLARRLAGGSGELFF
clone size: few; V gene: TRBV29-1; J gene: TRBJ2-5; D gene: -; CDR3 DNA: TGCAGCGTTGTCCCCGGGCCCCGAACGGAGACCCAGTACTTC; CDR3 protein: CSVVPGPRTETQYF
clone size: -; V gene: TRBV7-9; J gene: TRBJ1-2; D gene: -; CDR3 DNA: TGTGCCAGCAGCTTACACAGCCAAAACTATGGCTACACCTTC; CDR3 protein: CASSLHSQNYGYTF
clone size: -; V gene: TRBV18; J gene: TRBJ2-6; D gene: -; CDR3 DNA: TGTGCCAGCTCACCCCAGGTCTCGTCCTCTGGGGCCAACGTCCTGACTTTC; CDR3 protein: CASSPQVSSSGANVLTF
clone size: -; V gene: TRBV2; J gene: TRBJ2-2; D gene: -; CDR3 DNA: TGTGCCAGCGGGGGACGGGGGAGCACCGGGGAGCTGTTTTTT; CDR3 protein: CASGGRGSTGELFF
clone size: few; V gene: TRBV12-3/TRBV12-4; J gene: TRBJ2-3; D gene: -; CDR3 DNA: TGTGCCAGCGGGCTGTTGGGGCCTAGCACAGATACGCAGTATTTT; CDR3 protein: CASGLLGPSTDTQYF
clone size: few; V gene: TRBV5-4; J gene: TRBJ1-2; D gene: -; CDR3 DNA: TGTGCCAGCAGCCCGGTTTCTGATCCAGGCTACACCTTC; CDR3 protein: CASSPVSDPGYTF
clone size: -; V gene: TRBV27; J gene: TRBJ2-7; D gene: -; CDR3 DNA: TGTGCCAGCAGTTTGGTCAGGAGCTCCTACGAGCAGTACTTC; CDR3 protein: CASSLVRSSYEQYF
clone size: few; V gene: TRBV30; J gene: TRBJ1-2; D gene: -; CDR3 DNA: TGTGCCTGGATTAGGGGGGCGAGGGATTTTGGAGGCTACACCTTC; CDR3 protein: CAWIRGARDFGGYTF
clone size: once; V gene: TRBV3-1; J gene: TRBJ2-1; D gene: TRBD1; CDR3 DNA: TGTGCCAGCAGCCGTACAGGGGGCTTAATCAATGAGCAGTTCTTC; CDR3 protein: CASSRTGGLINEQFF
clone size: few; V gene: TRBV11-2; J gene: TRBJ1-4; D gene: -; CDR3 DNA: TGTGCCAGCAGCTTGGACGACCCCGGCGAAAAACTGTTTTTT; CDR3 protein: CASSLDDPGEKLFF
clone size: -; V gene: TRBV7-8; J gene: TRBJ1-1; D gene: -; CDR3 DNA: TGTGCCAGCAGCCCCCGTGGGACGGCGAACACTGAAGCTTTCTTT; CDR3 protein: CASSPRGTANTEAFF
clone size: -; V gene: TRBV5-6; J gene: TRBJ1-2; D gene: -; CDR3 DNA: TGTGCCAGCAGCTTAGGGCGTATGGGCTATGGCTACACCTTC; CDR3 protein: CASSLGRMGYGYTF
clone size: -; V gene: TRBV7-8; J gene: TRBJ2-5; D gene: -; CDR3 DNA: TGTGCCAGCGCACGAGGGCCACTAGCTCAGGGAGAGACCCAGTACTTC; CDR3 protein: CASARGPLAQGETQYF
clone size: -; V gene: TRBV12-3/TRBV12-4; J gene: TRBJ2-1; D gene: -; CDR3 DNA: TGTGCCAGCAGGTCCCTGGGGGAGCGCTCCTACAATGAGCAGTTCTTC; CDR3 protein: CASRSLGERSYNEQFF
clone size: few; V gene: TRBV15; J gene: TRBJ2-1; D gene: TRBD2; CDR3 DNA: TGTGCCACCAGCAAATACCGCGGGACTAGCGGGGTCAATGAGCAGTTCTTC; CDR3 protein: CATSKYRGTSGVNEQFF
clone size: many; V gene: TRBV5-1; J gene: TRBJ2-3; D gene: -; CDR3 DNA: TGCGCCAGCAGCTTGGCAGGGGCCACAGATACGCAGTATTTT; CDR3 protein: CASSLAGATDTQYF
clone size: -; V gene: TRBV11-2; J gene: TRBJ2-1; D gene: TRBD2; CDR3 DNA: TGTGCCAGCAGCCCTTATCCGACTAGCGGCTCCTACAATGAGCAGTTCTTC; CDR3 protein: CASSPYPTSGSYNEQFF
clone size: -; V gene: TRBV9; J gene: TRBJ1-2; D gene: -; CDR3 DNA: TGTGCCAGCAGCGTAGGAGACCTTGCCGGCTACACCTTC; CDR3 protein: CASSVGDLAGYTF
clone size: few; V gene: TRBV9; J gene: TRBJ1-4; D gene: TRBD1; CDR3 DNA: TGTGCCAGCAGCGCGAAGACAGGGTTCGCTAATGAAAAACTGTTTTTT; CDR3 protein: CASSAKTGFANEKLFF
clone size: few; V gene: TRBV7-8; J gene: TRBJ2-4; D gene: TRBD2; CDR3 DNA: TGTGCCAGCAGCTGGGGGAAGGCTAGCGGGAGAAACATTCAGTACTTC; CDR3 protein: CASSWGKASGRNIQYF
clone size: -; V gene: TRBV7-8; J gene: TRBJ1-1; D gene: -; CDR3 DNA: TGTGCCAGCAGCTTAGTACCAACAATGAACACTGAAGCTTTCTTT; CDR3 protein: CASSLVPTMNTEAFF
clone size: -; V gene: TRBV5-4; J gene: TRBJ2-5; D gene: -; CDR3 DNA: TGTGCCAGCAGCTTGGGCTATGGCAACGAAGAGACCCAGTACTTC; CDR3 protein: CASSLGYGNEETQYF
clone size: -; V gene: TRBV5-1; J gene: TRBJ1-2; D gene: -; CDR3 DNA: TGCGCCAGCAGCGTATCTCCCACCGAGGACTATGGCTACACCTTC; CDR3 protein: CASSVSPTEDYGYTF
clone size: few; V gene: TRBV27; J gene: TRBJ2-7; D gene: -; CDR3 DNA: TGTGCCAGCAGTTTATCTACCGCATACTACGAGCAGTACTTC; CDR3 protein: CASSLSTAYYEQYF
clone size: few; V gene: TRBV30; J gene: TRBJ1-5; D gene: -; CDR3 DNA: TGTGCCTGGAGTGCCGTGGGCAGTACCAATCAGCCCCAGCATTTT; CDR3 protein: CAWSAVGSTNQPQHF
clone size: -; V gene: TRBV20-1; J gene: TRBJ1-4; D gene: -; CDR3 DNA: TGCCAAGTCTCGGATGGGGAAAAACTGTTTTTT; CDR3 protein: CQVSDGEKLFF
clone size: -; V gene: TRBV14; J gene: TRBJ1-1; D gene: TRBD1; CDR3 DNA: TGTGCCAGCAGCCGGACAGGGGGCAGGAACACTGAAGCTTTCTTT; CDR3 protein: CASSRTGGRNTEAFF
clone size: few; V gene: TRBV14; J gene: TRBJ2-3; D gene: TRBD1; CDR3 DNA: TGTGCCAGCATCTTCCCTGGGGGACAGCCAGATACGCAGTATTTT; CDR3 protein: CASIFPGGQPDTQYF
clone size: -; V gene: TRBV20-1; J gene: TRBJ2-7; D gene: TRBD2; CDR3 DNA: TGCAGTGCTAGGTCGTTAGCGGGAGTGAGGGAGCAGTACTTC; CDR3 protein: CSARSLAGVREQYF
clone size: -; V gene: TRBV18; J gene: TRBJ2-3; D gene: -; CDR3 DNA: TGTGCCAGCTCACCACCGGGGAGGTCAGATACGCAGTATTTT; CDR3 protein: CASSPPGRSDTQYF
clone size: -; V gene: TRBV6-5; J gene: TRBJ2-1; D gene: -; CDR3 DNA: TGTGCCAGCAGTTACGGGAGGGGGGGCTACAATGAGCAGTTCTTC; CDR3 protein: CASSYGRGGYNEQFF
clone size: few; V gene: TRBV5-1; J gene: TRBJ2-3; D gene: -; CDR3 DNA: TGCGCCAGCAGCGCACCTCCTAACACAGATACGCAGTATTTT; CDR3 protein: CASSAPPNTDTQYF
clone size: -; V gene: TRBV11-3; J gene: TRBJ2-1; D gene: TRBD2; CDR3 DNA: TGTGCCAGCAGCGCGACTAGCGTCCACTCCTACAATGAGCAGTTCTTC; CDR3 protein: CASSATSVHSYNEQFF
clone size: few; V gene: TRBV7-3; J gene: TRBJ2-1; D gene: -; CDR3 DNA: TGTGCCAGCAGCTTAACGGGACCCGGGACCCCCGAGTTCTTC; CDR3 protein: CASSLTGPGTPEFF
clone size: -; V gene: TRBV5-1; J gene: TRBJ1-1; D gene: -; CDR3 DNA: TGCGCCAGCAGCACAGGCAGCAGGACTGAAGCTTTCTTT; CDR3 protein: CASSTGSRTEAFF
clone size: -; V gene: TRBV20-1; J gene: TRBJ1-2; D gene: -; CDR3 DNA: TGCAGTGCTAGAGTTCACAGCCCCAGCTATGGCTACACCTTC; CDR3 protein: CSARVHSPSYGYTF
clone size: -; V gene: TRBV12-3/TRBV12-4; J gene: TRBJ1-2; D gene: -; CDR3 DNA: TGTGCCTGCAGACAGGCCCGTGGCTATGGCTACACCTTC; CDR3 protein: CACRQARGYGYTF
clone size: -; V gene: TRBV5-1; J gene: TRBJ1-5; D gene: -; CDR3 DNA: TGCGCCAGCAGCTTTGACAGCGATAGCAATCAGCCCCAGCATTTT; CDR3 protein: CASSFDSDSNQPQHF
clone size: few; V gene: TRBV12-3/TRBV12-4; J gene: TRBJ1-2; D gene: -; CDR3 DNA: TGTGCCAGCAGTCCCCTCCGGGCGGGGGGCAACTATGGCTACACCTTC; CDR3 protein: CASSPLRAGGNYGYTF
clone size: many; V gene: TRBV24-1; J gene: TRBJ2-2; D gene: -; CDR3 DNA: TGTGCCATCATGACGGCGGAGGGTTCGGGCACCGGGGAGCTGTTTTTT; CDR3 protein: CAIMTAEGSGTGELFF